Following are 5 T cell receptor beta chains from one sample sequenced in a study of post-analysis software for immune sequencing data. Overall study results and limits: There were roughly five TRBV segments more frequent in patients than controls, and TRBV5-6, TRBV5-1 and TRBV20-1 were among them.

Libraries were made from TCR beta cDNA, and they carried unique molecular identifiers. TCRdb re-analysed the PCR reads in MiXCR, keeping a single row per CDR3 protein. The sample includes more than 350,000 distinct CDR3 sequences, roughly 40% seen only once; the top ten take around 8%. Their antigens remain unidentified. Sequenced input: blood. Every receptor here comes from a girl aged 2 to 10 with multiple sclerosis.

The V and J genes are TRBV14 and TRBJ2-7; the D is unclear. The CDR3 is made up of 13 amino acids. V shed 3 bases and J shed 3 bases, with 9 bases lying between them. Germline V lookup: CDR1 SGHDN, CDR2 FVKESK. CDR3 sequence reads: CASSHSQIYEQYF. CDR3 nucleotides: TGTGCCAGCAGCCATTCCCAAATCTACGAGCAGTACTTC. Supplemented by reference TRBV14 and TRBJ2-7, the full variable domain reads EAGVTQFPSHSVIEKGQTVTLRCDPISGHDNLYWYRRVMGKEIKFLLHFVKESKQDESGMPNNRFLAERTGGTYSTLKVQPAELEDSGVYFCASSHSQIYEQYFGPGTRLTVT.

This clonotype turned up a few times. This sequence joins TRBV7-9 and TRBJ1-5, with TRBD1 as a possible D gene (6 bases). V was cut by 6 bases and J by 3 bases, with 9 bases left in between. CDR1 SEHNR and CDR2 FQNEAQ come from the germline V gene (reference sequence). This CDR3 region has 13 residues. The CDR3 DNA reads as TGTGCCAGCAGTCGGACAGTCAATCAGCCCCAGCATTTT. Its translation is CASSRTVNQPQHF.

This clonotype turned up a few times. The rearrangement joins TRBV6-5 to TRBJ1-5; D is unclear. Trimming left V 5 bases short and J 0 bases short, with 14 bases between. There are 16 residues in the CDR3. Germline CDR1 reads MNHEY; CDR2 reads SVGAGI. CDR3 protein: CASSINREYSNQPQHF. The CDR3 DNA sequence: TGTGCCAGCAGTATAAATCGGGAGTATAGCAATCAGCCCCAGCATTTT.

The chain has TRBV5-6 and TRBJ2-3; 8 bases align to TRBD1. V trimming: 1 base; J trimming: 0 bases; junction bases outside the gene matches: 1. The CDR3 length is 15 residues. Germline V gene sequence: CDR1 SGHDT, CDR2 YYEEEE. CDR3 in amino acids: CASSLRDRSTDTQYF. DNA for the CDR3: TGTGCCAGCAGCTTGCGGGACAGGAGCACAGATACGCAGTATTTT.

The V call is TRBV7-2, the J call TRBJ1-5; unclear D gene. CDR3 length: 13 residues. Germline assignment: CDR1 SGHTA and CDR2 FQGNSA. V shed 6 bases and J shed 7 bases, with 13 bases lying between them. CDR3 sequence: CASRNGLWQPQHF. The CDR3 DNA reads TGTGCCAGCAGGAATGGGCTTTGGCAGCCCCAGCATTTT.